The present entry profiles one T cell receptor beta chain with its context. Its antigen is undetermined. These data originate in a study of T-cell memory formation after mild COVID-19. Overall study: Largely donor-specific sequence clusters came from a couple of donors. The study's findings and limits: Those CD4+ clones that contracted were mainly in CM and EM (CD8+ ones in EMRA).

V was shortened by 8 bases and J by 4 bases, with 18 bases between the two germline ends. The CDR3 sequence is 15 residues long. TCRdb redid the calling of the 5' RACE reads with MiXCR, one entry per CDR3 protein. Of 200,000 to 250,000 distinct CDR3 sequences in the sample, roughly 15% were seen once. This TCR derives from an adult woman who had mild COVID-19 (a few samples of this study predate the infection). Cell type and time point are not known. The chain links TRBV12-3 or TRBV12-4 to TRBJ1-3, with a tentative D call TRBD1 (5 bases). The specimen sequenced was PBMCs or a T cell subset sorted from them (not recorded which). The chain's CDR3 is CASADSGVGGNTIYF. The CDR3 DNA reads TGTGCCAGCGCCGACAGTGGAGTTGGCGGAAACACCATATATTTT.